This entry lists 2 T cell receptor beta chains sequenced from one sample in a study of T cell responses to AZD1222 COVID-19 vaccine. TCRdb's copy holds only in-frame clones and misses some; the assay was immunoSEQ multiplex PCR. The sample comprises some 150,000 clones, 80% to 90% of which are singletons, and 5.5% to 6% rests with the top ten. Specimen: peripheral blood, collected on day 0 of MenACWY control vaccination. These TCRs come from an adult in good health.

This clone showed up just a few times. The CDR3 DNA is TGTGCCAGCAGCGTGTACCGGGACAAAGAGACCCAGTACTTC. This sequence encodes CASSVYRDKETQYF. The genes are TRBV11-1 and TRBJ2-5; tentative D call: TRBD1 (6 bases). CDR1 SGHAT and CDR2 FQDESV come from the germline V gene (reference sequence). There are 14 residues in the CDR3. V dropped 5 bases and J dropped 3 bases, with 13 bases sitting between them.

The rearrangement uses TRBV6-5 and TRBJ1-2, with TRBD1 as a possible D gene (5 bases). The CDR3 has 15 amino acids. V was trimmed by 1 base and J by 0 bases, leaving 9 bases between them. Germline CDR1 reads MNHEY; CDR2 reads SVGAGI. CDR3 nucleotides: TGTGCCAGCAGTTACTTGACAGCTACTAACTATGGCTACACCTTC. Translated: CASSYLTATNYGYTF.